This is a list of T cell receptor beta chains from one sample in a study of pediatric ulcerative colitis. The data were produced by immunoSEQ multiplex PCR, yet TCRdb's version contains in-frame clones alone and is incomplete. The sample has 30,000 to 35,000 clones; roughly 81% are singletons. The specimen was gut tissue. The receptors come from a boy between 10 and 17 years old with mild ulcerative colitis. Both conserved end residues are part of each CDR3. Only some rows state a clone size, as once, few, many or a class for expanded clones.

size	J	V	CDR3
once	TRBJ2-1	TRBV19	CASSPGLAGPGEFF
-	TRBJ1-5	TRBV6-6	CASSLQDNQPQHF
-	TRBJ2-2	TRBV6-1	CASSPGRAYTGELFF
-	TRBJ2-5	TRBV25-1	CASSDGGRETQYF
few	TRBJ2-3	TRBV7-8	CASSPAMGQGVCDTQYF
-	TRBJ1-3	TRBV7-9	CASSPGQGLSSGNTIYF
-	TRBJ2-7	TRBV29-1	CSVQQGGYEQYF
-	TRBJ2-1	TRBV2	CASSEGRGRHNEQFF
once	TRBJ1-2	TRBV4-1	CASSQAGVVTGGYTF
-	TRBJ1-2	TRBV5-1	CASTRDKDNGYTF
-	TRBJ2-5	TRBV7-9	CASSLGGEETQYF
-	TRBJ2-7	TRBV21-1	CASSKVRTGDSREQYF
-	TRBJ2-7	TRBV7-8	CASSRRLLSSYEQYF
-	TRBJ1-1	TRBV6-5	CASRHRRTEAFF
-	TRBJ2-5	TRBV19	CASSPRLAGGQETQYF
once	TRBJ2-7	TRBV7-9	CASSLGSGEQYF
-	TRBJ2-1	TRBV30	CAWSVRGLYNEQFF
-	TRBJ2-3	TRBV5-1	CASSFGLAGMRDTQYF
-	TRBJ2-5	TRBV25-1	CATRGTGQETQYF
-	TRBJ2-7	TRBV4-1	CASSQGVQGGLYEQYF
-	TRBJ2-5	TRBV14	CASSQGAQAGRGRETQYF
-	TRBJ1-1	TRBV2	CASSATGTKAFF
-	TRBJ2-7	TRBV27	CASALYYSYEQYF
-	TRBJ2-1	TRBV6-1	CASSFTSGGNEQFF
-	TRBJ1-2	TRBV5-4	CASSRPEDSDYTF
few	TRBJ2-2	TRBV9	CASSARVANTGELFF